This T cell receptor (beta chain) was recovered during a study of blood T cell repertoires in COVID-19. Study overall: Material from acute and convalescent COVID-19 was sourced from the United States, Italy and Spain. PBMCs, B-cell-depleted T cells, or T cells provided the cDNA or gDNA that made up the material.

CDR3 length: 12 amino acids. With 10 bases removed from V and 8 bases from J, the gap between germline ends came to 15 bases. Germline V gene data show CDR1 as SNHLY and CDR2 as FYNNEI. As originally analysed: Estimation of nucleated cell counts was performed using reference gene primer amplification. Assay used: immunoSEQ multiplex PCR; TCRdb lists only in-frame clones, some missing. V, J and clone size derive from that table, while D and trimming were established from the DNA sequence. In the table there are about 31,000 clones, roughly nine tenths of which are singletons. V gene TRBV2 combines with J gene TRBJ2-1; D unresolved. The sequence was collected from a man older than 75 with acute or convalescent COVID-19. Sequenced sample: peripheral blood. The CDR3 nucleotides read TGTGCCAACAGCTCGACAATCCATGAGCAGTTCTTC. It specifies CANSSTIHEQFF.